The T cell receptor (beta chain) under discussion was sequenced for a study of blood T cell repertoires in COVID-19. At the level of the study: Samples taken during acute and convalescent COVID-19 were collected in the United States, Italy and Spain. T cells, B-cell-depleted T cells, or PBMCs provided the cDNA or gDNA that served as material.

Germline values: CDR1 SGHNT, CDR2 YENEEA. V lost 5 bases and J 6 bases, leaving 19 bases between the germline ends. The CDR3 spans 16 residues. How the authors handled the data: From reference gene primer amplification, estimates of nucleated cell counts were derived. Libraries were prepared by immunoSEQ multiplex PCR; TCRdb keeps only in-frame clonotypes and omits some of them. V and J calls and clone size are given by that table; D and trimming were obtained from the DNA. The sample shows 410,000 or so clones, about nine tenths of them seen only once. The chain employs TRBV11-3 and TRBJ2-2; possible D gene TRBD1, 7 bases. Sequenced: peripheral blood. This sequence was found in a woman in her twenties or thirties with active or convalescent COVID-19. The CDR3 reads CASSRRGTVDSGELFF. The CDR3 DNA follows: TGTGCCAGCAGCCGACGGGGGACAGTAGACTCCGGGGAGCTGTTTTTT.